This is a list of T cell receptor beta chains from one sample in a study of response to subunit inactivated influenza vaccine. A single record per CDR3 protein comes from TCRdb applying MiXCR to the RT-PCR reads. The sample contains around 200,000 distinct CDR3 sequences, around 9% of which appear only once. The source material was non-naive T cells sorted from PBMCs, sampled on the day of vaccination. These receptors all stem from a man aged 45-65 years who received an inactivated influenza vaccine. The CDR3 runs from the conserved cysteine through the conserved F or W. Each record gives: J gene, V gene, CDR3 protein.

TRBJ2-3 TRBV20-1 CSARRGTVSTDTQYF
TRBJ2-7 TRBV7-9 CASSLASGLGSEQYF
TRBJ2-2 TRBV18 CASSPDVAGPNTGELFF
TRBJ2-1 TRBV10-3 CAISGTSGRGPNEQFF
TRBJ2-7 TRBV7-2 CASSLAPGTSSYEQYF
TRBJ2-1 TRBV7-9 CASSSAERYGYNEQFF
TRBJ1-6 TRBV6-1 CASRDQGAGNSPLHF
TRBJ1-4 TRBV7-2 CASSLFALAATNEKLFF
TRBJ2-7 TRBV6-1 CASREQRLGEQYF
TRBJ1-4 TRBV29-1 CSVLWDLNEKLFF
TRBJ2-5 TRBV4-2 CASSPYHAAGGQETQYF
TRBJ2-3 TRBV24-1 CATRNSTDTQYF
TRBJ1-4 TRBV15 CATSRDRGGEKLFF
TRBJ2-5 TRBV7-9 CASSLGWGRETQYF
TRBJ2-3 TRBV12-3/TRBV12-4 CASSLQGARTAQYF
TRBJ1-6 TRBV7-9 CASSLSGTWANSPLHF
TRBJ2-5 TRBV4-1 CASSPPGTNSETQYF